The clone carrying this T cell receptor (beta chain) appeared many times. Germline V gene sequence: CDR1 SGHAT, CDR2 FQNNGV. CDR3 size: 13 residues. The V and J ends lost 1 base and 15 bases respectively, with 16 bases between them. These data are taken from a study of early T cells in non-severe SARS-CoV-2 infection. TCRdb processed the 5' RACE reads anew with MiXCR; each CDR3 protein has one entry. This repertoire shows approximately 66,000 distinct CDR3 sequences, around 14% found once; its top ten account for roughly 5%. The chain combines TRBV11-2 with TRBJ2-4; D unclear. What was sequenced was whole blood. The clonotype was recovered from an adult who was a healthcare worker with PCR-confirmed SARS-CoV-2 infection or an uninfected control (not recorded which). CDR3 protein: CASSLVAGVGRYF. In DNA, the CDR3 is TGTGCCAGCAGCTTAGTCGCAGGCGTTGGGCGGTACTTC.